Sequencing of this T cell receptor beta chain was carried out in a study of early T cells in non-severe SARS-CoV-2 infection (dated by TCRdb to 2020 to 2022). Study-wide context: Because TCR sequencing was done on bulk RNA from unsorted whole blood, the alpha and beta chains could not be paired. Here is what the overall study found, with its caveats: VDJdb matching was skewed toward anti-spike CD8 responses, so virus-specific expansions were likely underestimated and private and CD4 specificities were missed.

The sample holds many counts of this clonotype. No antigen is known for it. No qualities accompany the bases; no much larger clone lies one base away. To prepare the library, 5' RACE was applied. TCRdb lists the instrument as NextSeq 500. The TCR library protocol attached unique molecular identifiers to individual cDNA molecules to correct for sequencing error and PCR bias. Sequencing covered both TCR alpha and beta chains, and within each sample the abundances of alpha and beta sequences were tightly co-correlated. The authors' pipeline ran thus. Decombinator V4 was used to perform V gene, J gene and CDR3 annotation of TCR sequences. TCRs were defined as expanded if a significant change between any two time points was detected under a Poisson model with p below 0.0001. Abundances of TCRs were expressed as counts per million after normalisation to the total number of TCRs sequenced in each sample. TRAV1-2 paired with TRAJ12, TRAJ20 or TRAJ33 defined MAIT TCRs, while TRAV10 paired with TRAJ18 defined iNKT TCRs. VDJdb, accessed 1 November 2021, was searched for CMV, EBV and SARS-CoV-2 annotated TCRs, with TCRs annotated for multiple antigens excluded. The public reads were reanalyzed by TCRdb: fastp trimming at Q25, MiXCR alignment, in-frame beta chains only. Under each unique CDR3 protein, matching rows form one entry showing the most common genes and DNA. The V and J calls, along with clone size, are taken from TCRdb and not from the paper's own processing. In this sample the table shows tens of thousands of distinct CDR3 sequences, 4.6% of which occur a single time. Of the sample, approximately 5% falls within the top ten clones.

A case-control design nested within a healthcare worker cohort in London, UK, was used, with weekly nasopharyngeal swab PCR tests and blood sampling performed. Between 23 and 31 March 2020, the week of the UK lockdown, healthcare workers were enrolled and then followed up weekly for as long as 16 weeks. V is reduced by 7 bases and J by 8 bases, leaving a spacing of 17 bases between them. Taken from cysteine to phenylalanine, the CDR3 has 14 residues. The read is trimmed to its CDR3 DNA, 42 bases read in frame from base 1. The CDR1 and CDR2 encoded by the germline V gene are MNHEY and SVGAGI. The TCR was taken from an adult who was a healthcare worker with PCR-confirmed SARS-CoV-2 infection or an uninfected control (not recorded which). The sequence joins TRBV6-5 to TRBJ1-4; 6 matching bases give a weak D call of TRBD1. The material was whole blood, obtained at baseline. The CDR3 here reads CASTPGTGREKLFF. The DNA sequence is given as TGTGCCAGCACCCCGGGAACAGGGAGAGAAAAACTGTTTTTT.